This TCR beta chain was obtained from a study of cytotoxic CD8 clonotypes in ibrutinib-treated CLL. The CDR3 loop spans 16 amino acids. Per germline, CDR1 SGHNT and CDR2 YYREEE (reference sequence). V lost 4 bases to trimming and J lost 0 bases, with 17 bases between them. General study results and limits: Public clonotypes, found uncommonly, either contracted or stayed stable on treatment. Clonality increased at ibrutinib response, then returned toward baseline at progression. Clonality at baseline surpassed age-matched healthy donors and tracked circulating CD8+ T-cell counts.

TCRdb's table, derived via immunoSEQ multiplex PCR, lists solely in-frame clones and lacks some. Among more than 300,000 clones, 80% were seen once, and the ten largest hold over 5%. Notes on this clone: Antigen: not known.

The chain links TRBV5-4 to TRBJ2-7; tentative D call: TRBD2 (5 bases). The clonotype was recovered from a human donor with chronic lymphocytic leukemia. The sequenced sample was PBMCs, obtained before ibrutinib treatment. The CDR3 region is CASSLDLAWSSYEQYF. The CDR3 DNA is TGTGCCAGCAGCCTGGACTTAGCGTGGAGCTCCTACGAGCAGTACTTC.